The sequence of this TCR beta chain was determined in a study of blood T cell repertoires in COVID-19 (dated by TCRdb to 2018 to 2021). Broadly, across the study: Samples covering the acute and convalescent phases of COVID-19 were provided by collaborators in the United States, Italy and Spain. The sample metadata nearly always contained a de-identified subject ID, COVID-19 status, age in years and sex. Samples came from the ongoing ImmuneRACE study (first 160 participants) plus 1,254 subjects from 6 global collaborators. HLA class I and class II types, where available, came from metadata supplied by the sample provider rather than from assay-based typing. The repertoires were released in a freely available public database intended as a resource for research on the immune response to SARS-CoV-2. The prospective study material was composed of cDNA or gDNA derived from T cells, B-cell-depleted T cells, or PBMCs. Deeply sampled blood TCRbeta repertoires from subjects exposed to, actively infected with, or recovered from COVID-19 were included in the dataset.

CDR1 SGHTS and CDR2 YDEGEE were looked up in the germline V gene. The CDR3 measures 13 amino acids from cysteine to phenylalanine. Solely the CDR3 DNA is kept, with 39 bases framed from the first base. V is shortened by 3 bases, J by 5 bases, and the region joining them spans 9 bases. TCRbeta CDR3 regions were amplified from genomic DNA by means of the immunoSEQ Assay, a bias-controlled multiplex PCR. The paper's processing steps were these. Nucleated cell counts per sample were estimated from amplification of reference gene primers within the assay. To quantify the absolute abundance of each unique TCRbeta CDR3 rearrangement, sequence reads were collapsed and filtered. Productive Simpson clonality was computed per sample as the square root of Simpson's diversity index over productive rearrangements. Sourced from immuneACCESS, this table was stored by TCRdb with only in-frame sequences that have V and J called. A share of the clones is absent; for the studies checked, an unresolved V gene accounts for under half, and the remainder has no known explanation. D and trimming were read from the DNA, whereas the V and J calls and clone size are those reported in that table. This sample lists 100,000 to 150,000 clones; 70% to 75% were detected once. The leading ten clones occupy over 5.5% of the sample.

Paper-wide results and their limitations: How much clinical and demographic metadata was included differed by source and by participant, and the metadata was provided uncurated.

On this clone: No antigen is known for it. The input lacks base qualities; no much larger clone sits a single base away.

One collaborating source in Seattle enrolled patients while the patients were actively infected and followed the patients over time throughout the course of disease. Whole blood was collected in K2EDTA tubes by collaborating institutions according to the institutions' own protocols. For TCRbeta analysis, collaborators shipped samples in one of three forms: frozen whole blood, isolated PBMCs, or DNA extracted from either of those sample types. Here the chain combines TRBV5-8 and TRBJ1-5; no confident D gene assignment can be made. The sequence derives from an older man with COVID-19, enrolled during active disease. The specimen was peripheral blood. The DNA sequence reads TGTGCCAGCAGCTCTCGGTTTTATCAGCCCCAGCATTTT. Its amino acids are CASSSRFYQPQHF.